Shown below are 18 T cell receptor beta chains from a single sample sequenced in a study of CD8 T cells in ankylosing spondylitis. Findings of the study overall: A TCR beta motif made of eight highly homologous variants seemed typical of ankylosing spondylitis blood.

Each CDR3 protein gets one entry after TCRdb re-called the 5' RACE reads with MiXCR. This table holds around 480,000 distinct CDR3 sequences, roughly 18% found once. These TCRs' antigens remain unknown. Sequencing was carried out using blood, either unsorted or a sorted T cell fraction (not recorded which). The receptor source for this set is a male donor with ankylosing spondylitis.

This sequence joins TRBV5-1 and TRBJ2-5, with 7 bases matching TRBD2. The ends lost 2 bases at V and 2 bases at J; junction bases unmatched: 3. This CDR3 is 14 amino acids long. The germline V gene has CDR1 SGHRS and CDR2 YFSETQ. The CDR3 spells CASSFSAGQETQYF. In nucleotides, the CDR3 is TGCGCCAGCAGCTTTTCAGCGGGGCAAGAGACCCAGTACTTC.

Of note for this clonotype: A much more abundant neighbour one base away suggests this may be a read error. The genes are TRBV6-5 and TRBJ1-1; D is uncertain. This CDR3 comprises 13 residues. CDR1 is MNHEY and CDR2 is SVGAGI in the germline V gene. Here the CDR3 reads CARSYSVNTEAFF. The CDR3 bases are TGTGCCCGCAGTTACTCGGTGAACACTGAAGCTTTCTTT.

Many counts were recorded for this clonotype. The V and J genes are TRBV3-1 and TRBJ1-2; D might be TRBD1 (5 bases). This CDR3 contains 16 residues. Germline V lookup: CDR1 LGHDT, CDR2 YNNKEL (reference sequence). The V gene lost 4 bases and the J gene lost 4 bases, with 19 bases spanning the gap. This chain's CDR3 is CASSPYFGGEGYGYTF. The CDR3 region has the DNA TGTGCCAGCAGCCCCTACTTTGGGGGGGAGGGCTATGGCTACACCTTC. Together with reference TRBV3-1 and TRBJ1-2, the CDR3 gives the full variable domain: DTAVSQTPKYLVTQMGNDKSIKCEQNLGHDTMYWYKQDSKKFLKIMFSYNNKELIINETVPNRFSPKSPDKAHLNLHINSLELGDSAVYFCASSPYFGGEGYGYTFGSGTRLTVV.

This chain connects TRBV3-1 to TRBJ2-7, with a tentative D call TRBD1 (6 bases). The CDR3 totals 14 residues. Trimming cost V 0 bases and J 6 bases, with 12 bases left between them. Germline CDR1 is LGHDT and CDR2 is YNNKEL (reference sequence). The CDR3 region has the DNA TGTGCCAGCAGCCAAGAGGGGGAGACAGGCGAGCAGTACTTC. Its translation: CASSQEGETGEQYF.

The chain carries TRBV7-3 and TRBJ2-1; D may be TRBD1 (6 bases). Trimming removed 3 bases at V and 4 bases at J, with 7 bases between. The germline V gene has CDR1 SGHTA and CDR2 FQGTGA. The CDR3 spans 13 residues. The CDR3 region is CASSFTGYNEQFF. CDR3 coding DNA: TGTGCCAGCAGCTTCACAGGGTACAATGAGCAGTTCTTC.

The chain uses TRBV12-3 or TRBV12-4 and TRBJ1-2; TRBD1 might be the D (6 bases). This CDR3 region has 15 residues. Trimming removed 2 bases at V and 6 bases at J, with 16 bases between. The CDR3 sequence: CASSLIQGRGDGYTF. Written as DNA, the CDR3 is TGTGCCAGCAGTTTAATCCAGGGGCGGGGCGATGGCTACACCTTC.

Ten or more counts support this clonotype. The V call is TRBV10-3, the J call TRBJ2-3; D is perhaps TRBD1 or TRBD2 (5 bases each). The CDR3 extends over 14 amino acids. Germline assignment: CDR1 ENHRY and CDR2 SYGVKD. Trimming took 0 bases from V and 4 from J, leaving 8 bases between them. CDR3 sequence (DNA): TGTGCCATCAGTGAGTCTGGGGGATCAGATACGCAGTATTTT. Translated, it gives CAISESGGSDTQYF.

The V call is TRBV4-3, the J call TRBJ2-7; 10 nucleotides match TRBD2. CDR3 size: 15 residues. V gave up 4 bases and J gave up 2 bases; unmatched junction bases: 5. Germline CDR1 is LGHNA and CDR2 is YSLEER. CDR3 sequence: CASSRTSGDTYEQYF. CDR3 in DNA: TGCGCCAGCAGCCGAACTAGCGGGGATACCTACGAGCAGTACTTC.

This clonotype showed up just a few times. The chain has TRBV10-3 and TRBJ2-3; 11 bases map to TRBD2. This CDR3 spans 14 amino acids. Germline CDR1 and CDR2: ENHRY and SYGVKD. V trimming: 10 bases; J trimming: 1 base; junction bases outside the gene matches: 4. The CDR3 is CATGTSGGTDTQYF. CDR3 sequence (DNA): TGTGCCACTGGGACTAGCGGTGGCACAGATACGCAGTATTTT.

CDR3 nucleotide sequence: TGTGCCAGCAGCTTATCCCCTGGTGGGGGAGGAACTGGGGCCAACGTCCTGACTTTC. As protein: CASSLSPGGGGTGANVLTF. The V call is TRBV11-1, the J call TRBJ2-6, with D possibly TRBD2 on 6 matching bases. CDR1 and CDR2 (germline): SGHAT, FQDESV (reference sequence). Trimming took off 2 bases at V and 2 bases at J, with 19 bases between the two ends. CDR3 size: 19 residues.

V and J are TRBV4-1 and TRBJ2-3; TRBD2 agrees at 8 bases. Germline trimming cut 0 bases from V and 4 bases from J; bases unmatched to any gene: 9. The CDR3 consists of 17 residues. Germline V gives CDR1 MGHRA, CDR2 YSYEKL. This CDR3 is CASSQETGGPRADTQYF. CDR3 in DNA: TGCGCCAGCAGCCAAGAAACGGGGGGGCCGAGGGCAGATACGCAGTATTTT.

This clonotype was counted at least ten times. V gene TRBV12-3 or TRBV12-4 combines with J gene TRBJ2-7; D is possibly TRBD1 or TRBD2 (5 bases each). V shed 5 bases and J shed 6 bases, with 17 bases lying between them. This CDR3 has 14 amino acids. CDR3 sequence reads: CASSTGLERGEQYF. DNA of the CDR3: TGTGCCAGCAGTACCGGACTCGAAAGGGGCGAGCAGTACTTC.

This clonotype came up once. The chain has TRBV6-1 and TRBJ1-1; TRBD1 aligns across 8 bases. Germline V gene data show CDR1 as MNHNS and CDR2 as SASEGT. J lost 1 base, V lost 6 bases, and 7 bases had no gene match. This CDR3 contains 15 residues. The CDR3 DNA sequence: TGTGCCAGCAGGGCGTTCAGGGGGCAGAACACTGAAGCTTTCTTT. Translated: CASRAFRGQNTEAFF.

There are many counts of this clonotype. The chain employs TRBV11-2 and TRBJ2-1; tentative D call: TRBD1 (5 bases). CDR1 and CDR2 from the germline V gene are SGHAT and FQNNGV. Trimming cost V 1 base and J 0 bases, with 10 bases left between them. The CDR3 has 16 amino acids. CDR3 residues: CASSLGDSRSYNEQFF. CDR3 coding DNA: TGTGCCAGCAGCTTAGGTGACAGTCGCTCCTACAATGAGCAGTTCTTC.

The rearrangement joins TRBV11-1 to TRBJ2-3; possibly TRBD2 for D (6 bases). Germline CDR1 and CDR2: SGHAT and FQDESV (reference sequence). This CDR3 spans 12 amino acids. CDR3 bases: TGTGCGACCGGACAATGGGGAGGTACGCAGTATTTT. Its translation is CATGQWGGTQYF.

This clonotype was counted many times. The chain carries TRBV12-3 or TRBV12-4 and TRBJ2-2, with a tentative D call TRBD1 (6 bases). CDR3 length: 14 amino acids. V lost 6 bases, J lost 2 bases, and 10 bases lay in between. CDR3 loop: CASRPQGNTGELFF. In DNA, the CDR3 is TGTGCCAGCAGGCCACAGGGTAACACCGGGGAGCTGTTTTTT.

CDR3 in amino acids: CASSRGGMITEAFF. The DNA for the CDR3 is TGTGCCAGCAGCAGGGGGGGGATGATCACTGAAGCTTTCTTT. The chain combines TRBV6-1 with TRBJ1-1; 7 nucleotides align to TRBD1. Germline V lookup: CDR1 MNHNS, CDR2 SASEGT. V lost 6 bases to trimming and J lost 4 bases; unmatched junction nucleotides: 8. The CDR3 extends over 14 amino acids.

The chain carries TRBV15 and TRBJ1-2; TRBD1 might be the D (5 bases). CDR1 is LNHNV and CDR2 is YYDKDF in the germline V gene (reference sequence). Between the trimmed V and J ends, which lost 0 bases and 5 bases, there was a span of 13 bases. The CDR3 has 15 residues. CDR3 DNA: TGTGCCACCAGCAGAGATTACGGGACCTTATATGGCTACACCTTC. It encodes CATSRDYGTLYGYTF. The full variable domain, with the rest looked up from reference TRBV15 and TRBJ1-2, is DAMVIQNPRYQVTQFGKPVTLSCSQTLNHNVMYWYQQKSSQAPKLLFHYYDKDFNNEADTPDNFQSRRPNTSFCFLDIRSPGLGDTAMYLCATSRDYGTLYGYTFGSGTRLTVV.